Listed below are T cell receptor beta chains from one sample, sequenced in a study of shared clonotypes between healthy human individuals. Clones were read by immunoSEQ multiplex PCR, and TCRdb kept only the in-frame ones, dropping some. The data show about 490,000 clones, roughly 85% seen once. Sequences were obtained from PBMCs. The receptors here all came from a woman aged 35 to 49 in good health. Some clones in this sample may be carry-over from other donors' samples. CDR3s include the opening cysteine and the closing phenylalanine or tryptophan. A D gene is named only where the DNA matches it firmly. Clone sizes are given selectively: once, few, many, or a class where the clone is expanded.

TGTGCCAGCAGCTTGTTTAGCGGCACCTCCTACAATGAGCAGTTCTTC | CASSLFSGTSYNEQFF | NA | TRBV7-9 | NA | 16 | TRBJ2-1
TGTGCCAGCAGTGACGGGGAGGGAGCTGAAGCTTTCTTT | CASSDGEGAEAFF | NA | TRBV25-1 | NA | 13 | TRBJ1-1
TGCGCCAGCAGTGAGTCGGGACTTCAAGAGACCCAGTACTTC | CASSESGLQETQYF | NA | TRBV10-1 | NA | 14 | TRBJ2-5
TGTGCCAGCAGTGAGGGTAGCGGGGCTTACAATGAGCAGTTCTTC | CASSEGSGAYNEQFF | NA | TRBV2 | TRBD2 | 15 | TRBJ2-1
TGTGCCAGCAGTACCGGAGTTAGCGGGATTGATGAGCAGTTCTTC | CASSTGVSGIDEQFF | NA | TRBV6-5 | TRBD2 | 15 | TRBJ2-1
TGTGCCAGCTCACCAAGGGCAGGGATCTACGAGCAGTACTTC | CASSPRAGIYEQYF | NA | TRBV18 | NA | 14 | TRBJ2-7
TGTGCCAGCAGCTCAGGAAGAGCGCAGTTCTTC | CASSSGRAQFF | NA | TRBV11-2 | NA | 11 | TRBJ2-1
TGTGCCAGCAGTGGGACTAGCGGGGGGCGCTTCGATACGCAGTATTTT | CASSGTSGGRFDTQYF | NA | TRBV28 | TRBD2 | 16 | TRBJ2-3
TGTGCCAGCAGCGCCCGAGGTGCTTCTGGAAACACCATATATTTT | CASSARGASGNTIYF | NA | TRBV9 | NA | 15 | TRBJ1-3
TGCGCCAGCAGCTTCCGGGGCCAGGGGGAAGCTTTCTTT | CASSFRGQGEAFF | once | TRBV5-1 | NA | 13 | TRBJ1-1
TGTGCCACCAGCAGAGAGAGGAGCTCTGAGACCCAGTACTTC | CATSRERSSETQYF | NA | TRBV15 | NA | 14 | TRBJ2-5
TGTGCCAGCAGCTTAGATCCCGGCCGGAGGGGCACCGGGGAGCTGTTTTTT | CASSLDPGRRGTGELFF | NA | TRBV11-2 | NA | 17 | TRBJ2-2
TGTGCCAGCAGCTACGCCGGGACGGATAACTATGGCTACACCTTC | CASSYAGTDNYGYTF | NA | TRBV7-3 | NA | 15 | TRBJ1-2
TGTGCCAGCAGCCAAAAACTAGCGAACACCGGGGAGCTGTTTTTT | CASSQKLANTGELFF | few | TRBV14 | NA | 15 | TRBJ2-2
TGTGCCATCAGTGAAGGGGCGAGCGCGAACACCGGGGAGCTGTTTTTT | CAISEGASANTGELFF | NA | TRBV10-3 | NA | 16 | TRBJ2-2
TGTGCCAGCTCACTGGGACAGGGGTCTGTCCTTGGCTACACCTTC | CASSLGQGSVLGYTF | NA | TRBV18 | TRBD1 | 15 | TRBJ1-2
TGTGCCAGCAGCTCAGGGTTGCAAGAGACCCAGTACTTC | CASSSGLQETQYF | NA | TRBV7-7 | NA | 13 | TRBJ2-5
TGTGCCTGGAGTGTCTCCTCTGGAAACACCATATATTTT | CAWSVSSGNTIYF | NA | TRBV30 | NA | 13 | TRBJ1-3
TGTGCCAGCAGCGCAATTGGGGGACTTACCACTGGTGAGCAGTACTTC | CASSAIGGLTTGEQYF | NA | TRBV7-9 | NA | 16 | TRBJ2-7
TGTGCCAGCTTCGTGGACAGGGGAGGCACCGGGGAGCTGTTTTTT | CASFVDRGGTGELFF | NA | TRBV18 | TRBD1 | 15 | TRBJ2-2
TGCGCCAGCAGCTCCGGGACAGGGTTCCCAGAGACCCAGTACTTC | CASSSGTGFPETQYF | NA | TRBV5-1 | TRBD1 | 15 | TRBJ2-5
TGTGCCAGCAGCACCGGGACTAGCGGGACCCAAGAGACCCAGTACTTC | CASSTGTSGTQETQYF | NA | TRBV9 | TRBD2 | 16 | TRBJ2-5
TGTGCCAGTAGTACCCTGGGGTCAGGGGAGACTGAAGCTTTCTTT | CASSTLGSGETEAFF | NA | TRBV19 | NA | 15 | TRBJ1-1
TGTGCCAGCAGTTTACGGGGGCATCAGCCCCAGCATTTT | CASSLRGHQPQHF | NA | TRBV28 | NA | 13 | TRBJ1-5
TGTGCCAGCAGCCGGGGAAAGAATTCAGAAGCTTTCTTT | CASSRGKNSEAFF | NA | TRBV6-5 | NA | 13 | TRBJ1-1
TGTGCTAGCAGCTTAGCCGCTAGCGCCCAGCAGTTCTTC | CASSLAASAQQFF | NA | TRBV7-7 | NA | 13 | TRBJ2-1
TGTGCCAGCCTAGCGGGTTACAGTGTCACTGAAGCTTTCTTT | CASLAGYSVTEAFF | NA | TRBV28 | NA | 14 | TRBJ1-1
TGCGCCAGCAGCACCGACGGAGCAACTAATGAAAAACTGTTTTTT | CASSTDGATNEKLFF | few | TRBV5-1 | NA | 15 | TRBJ1-4
TGTGCCAGCAGTGGGAACGGGGTGAACACCATATATTTT | CASSGNGVNTIYF | once | TRBV6-1 | NA | 13 | TRBJ1-3
TGCGCCAGCAGCCCCGGGGGCGGGAGGGCCAAGGAGCAGTACTTC | CASSPGGGRAKEQYF | NA | TRBV4-1 | TRBD2 | 15 | TRBJ2-7
TGTGCCAGCAGTGAGACTAGCGGAGGGCAAGAGACCCAGTACTTC | CASSETSGGQETQYF | NA | TRBV6-4 | TRBD2 | 15 | TRBJ2-5
TGTGCCAGCAGCCAAGAGATACTAGCGGAGCCGAATGAGCAGTTCTTC | CASSQEILAEPNEQFF | few | TRBV4-2 | TRBD2 | 16 | TRBJ2-1
TGTGCCAGCAGCTTAGCCGGGGGCGAGCACAATGAGCAGTTCTTC | CASSLAGGEHNEQFF | NA | TRBV11-2 | NA | 15 | TRBJ2-1
TGTGCCAGCAGCGTAGCCCGATCGGGTGAGCAGTACTTC | CASSVARSGEQYF | NA | TRBV9 | NA | 13 | TRBJ2-7
TGTGCCTGGACATACGACAGCACCTCTGGAAACACCATATATTTT | CAWTYDSTSGNTIYF | NA | TRBV30 | NA | 15 | TRBJ1-3
TGTGCCAGCAGCCAAGCAGGAGGGTTTCAGCCCCAGCATTTT | CASSQAGGFQPQHF | NA | TRBV14 | NA | 14 | TRBJ1-5
TGTGCCAGCAGCTTAACTAGCGGGAGTACTGAGCAGTTCTTC | CASSLTSGSTEQFF | few | TRBV7-2 | TRBD2 | 14 | TRBJ2-1
TGTGCCAGCAACCCCGACTTAAGGGGCTCTACGCAGTATTTT | CASNPDLRGSTQYF | NA | TRBV28 | NA | 14 | TRBJ2-3
TGTGCCAGCAGCCAGGTGGGTAGCGGGACGAGCTCCTACGAGCAGTACTTC | CASSQVGSGTSSYEQYF | NA | TRBV4-2 | TRBD2 | 17 | TRBJ2-7
TGTGCCAGCAGCTCCAATCAGAGGACCGGGACGCCGGGCCCCGGCTACACCTTC | CASSSNQRTGTPGPGYTF | NA | TRBV7-8 | NA | 18 | TRBJ1-2
TGTGCCAGTAGTATTGACTCCCCAGGAGGCCTCTTCTATGGCTACACCTTC | CASSIDSPGGLFYGYTF | NA | TRBV19 | NA | 17 | TRBJ1-2
TGTGCCACCAGCAGAGAAGCCTTTCAGGAGACCCAGTACTTC | CATSREAFQETQYF | once | TRBV15 | NA | 14 | TRBJ2-5
TGTGCCAGCTCACCGACGGGAGGGGCCATCACAGATACGCAGTATTTT | CASSPTGGAITDTQYF | NA | TRBV18 | TRBD2 | 16 | TRBJ2-3
TGTGCCAGCAGATCCAGAGGGGTTTCAGATACGCAGTATTTT | CASRSRGVSDTQYF | NA | TRBV7-2 | NA | 14 | TRBJ2-3
TGTGCCAGCAGTTTGCGGAATCGCGATCAGCCCCAGCATTTT | CASSLRNRDQPQHF | NA | TRBV28 | NA | 14 | TRBJ1-5
TGCAGCGTGTGCACTCGGGAGTCCTACGAGCAGTACTTC | CSVCTRESYEQYF | NA | TRBV29-1 | NA | 13 | TRBJ2-7
TGTGCCAGCCGTCAGGGAGAGAACACCGGGGAGCTGTTTTTT | CASRQGENTGELFF | NA | TRBV5-4 | NA | 14 | TRBJ2-2
TGTGCCAGCAGTGACTCGGACAGGGGGAACACCGGGGAGCTGTTTTTT | CASSDSDRGNTGELFF | NA | TRBV6-4 | TRBD1 | 16 | TRBJ2-2
TGTGCCAGCAGTGGGAGGAGTTCCCCCTCCTACGAGCAGTACTTC | CASSGRSSPSYEQYF | once | TRBV2 | NA | 15 | TRBJ2-7
TGTGCCAGTTCTTCGACTCTGGGTGGTGAGCAGTTCTTC | CASSSTLGGEQFF | NA | TRBV5-4 | NA | 13 | TRBJ2-1
TGTGCCAGCAGTCCTCCCGGGTCAGATACGCAGTATTTT | CASSPPGSDTQYF | NA | TRBV6-6 | NA | 13 | TRBJ2-3
TGTGCCAGCAGCTTAGGGGGGCGGGGAGAAGCTTTCTTT | CASSLGGRGEAFF | NA | TRBV7-8 | NA | 13 | TRBJ1-1
TGTGCCAGCAGTTTACGGGCGGCAGGGGGGGACGAAGCTTTCTTT | CASSLRAAGGDEAFF | NA | TRBV28 | TRBD1 | 15 | TRBJ1-1
TGTGCCAGCAGTTTATCAAGGAGATCCGAGCAGTTCTTC | CASSLSRRSEQFF | once | TRBV27 | NA | 13 | TRBJ2-1
TGTGCCAGCAGTCGGGACAGAAGCTCTGGAAACACCATATATTTT | CASSRDRSSGNTIYF | NA | TRBV28 | TRBD1 | 15 | TRBJ1-3
TGTGCCATCAGTGAGTCGGGGACAGTCGGGGAGACCCAGTACTTC | CAISESGTVGETQYF | NA | TRBV10-3 | TRBD1 | 15 | TRBJ2-5